Shown below are 24 T cell receptor beta chains from a single sample sequenced in a study of blood T cell repertoires in COVID-19. The repertoire was sequenced with immunoSEQ multiplex PCR; TCRdb's copy has only in-frame clones and lacks some. This table holds around 190,000 clones, roughly 80% found once. Sequencing input: peripheral blood. The receptors stem from a human donor in a cohort sampled during active COVID-19.

The rearrangement links TRBV9 to TRBJ1-2; 8 bases are a match to TRBD1. CDR3 length equals 12 residues. Losses at the gene ends were 2 bases for V and 10 bases for J; bases not matched to a gene: 4. The germline gives CDR1 SGDLS, CDR2 YYNGEE. The CDR3 DNA sequence: TGTGCCAGCAGCGTCCCGGGACAGGACTACACCTTC. Translated, it gives CASSVPGQDYTF.

The V call is TRBV7-9, the J call TRBJ1-1, with D possibly matching TRBD1 (5 bases). This CDR3 is built from 13 residues. Deletions cut 5 bases from V and 3 bases from J, with 10 bases between. Germline V lookup: CDR1 SEHNR, CDR2 FQNEAQ (reference sequence). The CDR3 coding sequence is TGTGCCAGCAGCCAACAAGGGGACACTGAAGCTTTCTTT. This translates into CASSQQGDTEAFF.

V is TRBV7-8 and J is TRBJ1-2, with TRBD1 matching 8 bases. Germline-derived CDR1 and CDR2 are SGHVS and FQNEAQ. J was trimmed by 4 bases and V by 3 bases; bases with no gene match: 7. The CDR3 length is 15 residues. This CDR3 is CASSFWSGQAYGYTF. The CDR3 DNA reads as TGTGCCAGCAGCTTTTGGTCGGGACAGGCCTATGGCTACACCTTC.

This sequence joins TRBV4-1 and TRBJ2-1, with a tentative D call TRBD2 (5 bases). Germline CDR1 reads MGHRA; CDR2 reads YSYEKL. V was clipped by 1 base and J by 7 bases, with 14 bases between them. CDR3 length: 15 amino acids. The CDR3 DNA sequence: TGCGCCAGCAGCCAAGTAGGCCCTTCGGGGAATGAGCAGTTCTTC. Protein sequence: CASSQVGPSGNEQFF.

This chain uses TRBV19 with TRBJ2-5; D may be TRBD1 (6 bases). Germline CDR1 LNHDA, CDR2 SQIVND (reference sequence). The CDR3 has 14 amino acids. Trimming stripped 5 bases from V and 5 bases from J, with 15 bases between. The CDR3 reads CASSESRTGETQYF. Here the CDR3 DNA reads TGTGCCAGTAGTGAATCTCGTACAGGGGAGACCCAGTACTTC.

V gene TRBV12-3 or TRBV12-4 combines with J gene TRBJ2-7; D possibly corresponds to TRBD2 (5 bases). CDR3 length: 13 residues. Trimming removed 6 bases from V and 4 bases from J, with 13 bases in between. CDR3 DNA sequence: TGTGCCAGCAGAACTAGGACTGGTTACGAGCAGTACTTC. It codes for CASRTRTGYEQYF.

The genes are TRBV30 and TRBJ1-5; the match to TRBD1 covers 8 bases. The V segment lost 3 bases and the J segment 1 base; nucleotides outside the gene matches: 2. The CDR3 runs 14 residues. The germline V gene has CDR1 GTSNPN and CDR2 SVGIG (reference sequence). In DNA, the CDR3 is TGTGCCTGGAGCCGGACAGGGAGCAATCAGCCCCAGCATTTT. This translates into CAWSRTGSNQPQHF. Together with reference TRBV30 and TRBJ1-5, the CDR3 gives the full variable domain: SQTIHQWPATLVQPVGSPLSLECTVEGTSNPNLYWYRQAAGRGLQLLFYSVGIGQISSEVPQNLSASRPQDRQFILSSKKLLLSDSGFYLCAWSRTGSNQPQHFGDGTRLSIL.

V usage is TRBV3-1 (or the pseudogene TRBV3-2) and J usage is TRBJ2-5, with D possibly being TRBD2 (6 bases). Germline V CDR1 and CDR2: LGHDT, YNNKEL (reference sequence). The V end lost 3 bases, the J end lost 7 bases, and 21 bases lay between the germline ends. The CDR3 sequence is 16 residues long. This chain's CDR3 is CASSQGEEKNLRTQYF. The CDR3 DNA reads TGTGCCAGCAGCCAGGGGGAGGAAAAAAATCTACGGACCCAGTACTTC.

This clone has just one count. The genes are TRBV6-1 and TRBJ1-2, with TRBD1 matching over 7 bases. V shed 4 bases, J shed 3 bases, and the junction held 11 bases outside the gene matches. Germline V gene lookup returns CDR1 MNHNS and CDR2 SASEGT. The CDR3 is 16 amino acids. This CDR3 reads CASSGGQVILDYGYTF. For the CDR3, the DNA is TGTGCCAGCAGTGGTGGACAGGTGATATTGGACTATGGCTACACCTTC.

The chain recombines TRBV6-5 with TRBJ1-2; D gene ambiguous. The V gene lost 0 bases and the J gene lost 4 bases, with 9 bases spanning the gap. This CDR3 comprises 14 residues. Germline CDR1 reads MNHEY; CDR2 reads SVGAGI. The CDR3 loop reads CASSYSRVIYGYTF. As DNA, the CDR3 is TGTGCCAGCAGTTACTCGAGGGTGATCTATGGCTACACCTTC.

The V gene is TRBV10-1, the J gene TRBJ2-1, with TRBD1 matching 8 bases. The trim removed 5 bases at V and 9 bases at J, leaving 6 bases unmatched. This CDR3 has 13 residues. Germline V lookup: CDR1 WNHNN, CDR2 SYGVQD (reference sequence). The CDR3 sequence is CASSKTGGGEQFF. In DNA, the CDR3 is TGCGCCAGCAGTAAAACAGGGGGAGGTGAGCAGTTCTTC.

The gene calls are TRBV6-2 or TRBV6-3 and TRBJ2-5; 8 nucleotides line up with TRBD2. From germline, CDR1 is MNHEY and CDR2 SVGEGT. The CDR3 is 20 amino acids. V was clipped by 2 bases and J by 2 bases; unmatched bases: 19. The CDR3 here is CASSYNPTKDSGVKQETQYF. The CDR3 DNA reads TGTGCCAGCAGTTACAACCCCACAAAGGATAGCGGGGTGAAACAAGAGACCCAGTACTTC.

The V and J genes are TRBV4-1 and TRBJ1-4, with no clear D. The germline CDR1 and CDR2 sequences are MGHRA and YSYEKL. Deletions cut 3 bases from V and 3 bases from J, with 8 bases between. The CDR3 extends over 14 amino acids. CDR3 sequence reads: CASSHWGANEKLFF. DNA of the CDR3: TGCGCCAGCAGCCACTGGGGAGCTAATGAAAAACTGTTTTTT.

The chain is built from TRBV13 and TRBJ2-1, with no clear D. Trimming stripped 3 bases from V and 4 bases from J, with 10 bases between. Germline V CDR1 and CDR2: PRHDT, FYEKMQ (reference sequence). CDR3 size: 14 residues. In DNA, the CDR3 is TGTGCCAGCAGCTTGGGCAGCCCATACAATGAGCAGTTCTTC. It codes for CASSLGSPYNEQFF.

This chain links TRBV5-1 with TRBJ1-4; TRBD1 might be the D (6 bases). Between the trimmed V and J ends, which lost 0 bases and 6 bases, there was a span of 9 bases. The germline CDR1 and CDR2 sequences are SGHRS and YFSETQ. The CDR3 is 14 residues long. The CDR3, as DNA: TGCGCCAGCAGCTTGGAACAGGGCGATGAAAAACTGTTTTTT. It encodes CASSLEQGDEKLFF.

The chain has TRBV25-1 and TRBJ2-7; 8 bases agree with TRBD1. Germline V lookup: CDR1 MGHDK, CDR2 SYGVNS. CDR3 length: 13 residues. The V gene end was trimmed by 4 bases and the J gene end by 3 bases; junction bases not matched to a gene: 2. The CDR3 DNA reads as TGTGCCAGCAGTGGGACAGGGAACTACGAGCAGTACTTC. Amino acid sequence: CASSGTGNYEQYF.

The rearrangement uses TRBV9 and TRBJ1-1; D gene ambiguous. V lost 0 bases to trimming and J lost 5 bases, with 8 bases between them. Germline CDR1 SGDLS, CDR2 YYNGEE. The CDR3 length is 13 residues. CDR3 sequence (DNA): TGTGCCAGCAGCGTAGAAGGGAGGACTGAAGCTTTCTTT. It yields the protein CASSVEGRTEAFF.

This chain joins TRBV10-3 and TRBJ1-2; TRBD1 might be the D (5 bases). The CDR3 consists of 14 residues. Germline values: CDR1 ENHRY, CDR2 SYGVKD. With 2 bases removed from V and 7 bases from J, the gap between germline ends came to 14 bases. The CDR3 sequence: CAISEEGREAGYTF. CDR3 coding DNA: TGTGCCATCAGTGAGGAAGGCAGGGAGGCTGGCTACACCTTC.

V usage is TRBV10-3 and J usage is TRBJ1-5, with 7 bases fitting TRBD1. Trimming removed 0 bases from V and 8 bases from J; junction bases left unmatched: 10. This CDR3 comprises 16 residues. Per the germline V gene, CDR1 is ENHRY and CDR2 is SYGVKD. CDR3 in amino acids: CAISESETGAVEPQHF. CDR3 bases: TGTGCCATCAGTGAGTCGGAAACAGGGGCTGTGGAGCCCCAGCATTTT.

The chain recombines TRBV29-1 with TRBJ1-4, with D maybe TRBD1 (5 bases). Germline-derived CDR1 and CDR2 are SQVTM and ANQGSEA. Trimming took 2 bases from V and 6 from J, leaving 13 bases between them. This CDR3 spans 14 amino acids. CDR3 amino acids: CSVELPGLHEKLFF. CDR3 in DNA: TGCAGCGTTGAACTACCGGGACTTCATGAAAAACTGTTTTTT.

This clone showed up just once. The chain joins TRBV5-1 to TRBJ1-1; 9 positions match TRBD1. The J segment lost 0 bases and the V segment lost 4 bases, leaving 7 bases of the junction unmatched. CDR1 is SGHRS and CDR2 is YFSETQ in the germline V gene. CDR3 size: 16 residues. Written as DNA, the CDR3 is TGCGCCAGCAGCACCGGACAGGGGTATATGAACACTGAAGCTTTCTTT. Its protein product is CASSTGQGYMNTEAFF. Full variable domain (remainder filled in from reference TRBV5-1 and TRBJ1-1): KAGVTQTPRYLIKTRGQQVTLSCSPISGHRSVSWYQQTPGQGLQFLFEYFSETQRNKGNFPGRFSGRQFSNSRSEMNVSTLELGDSALYLCASSTGQGYMNTEAFFGQGTRLTVV.

This chain connects TRBV5-1 to TRBJ1-3, with 8 bases that match TRBD1. From germline, CDR1 is SGHRS and CDR2 YFSETQ. CDR3 length: 16 amino acids. Trimming cost V 5 bases and J 2 bases; bases outside gene matches: 9. The CDR3 sequence: CASRYNSGGAGNTIYF. The CDR3, as DNA: TGCGCCAGCAGATACAACTCAGGGGGCGCTGGAAACACCATATATTTT. The full variable domain, with the rest looked up from reference TRBV5-1 and TRBJ1-3, is KAGVTQTPRYLIKTRGQQVTLSCSPISGHRSVSWYQQTPGQGLQFLFEYFSETQRNKGNFPGRFSGRQFSNSRSEMNVSTLELGDSALYLCASRYNSGGAGNTIYFGEGSWLTVV.

V gene TRBV9 combines with J gene TRBJ1-3; D is uncertain. Germline V CDR1 and CDR2: SGDLS, YYNGEE. The CDR3 extends over 14 amino acids. Deletions cut 2 bases from V and 0 bases from J, with 6 bases between. CDR3 nucleotide sequence: TGTGCCAGCAGCGTTCTAGACTCTGGAAACACCATATATTTT. Translated, it gives CASSVLDSGNTIYF.

This chain connects TRBV30 to TRBJ2-2; 9 bases agree with TRBD1. CDR3 size: 12 residues. Germline V CDR1 and CDR2: GTSNPN, SVGIG (reference sequence). J was trimmed by 6 bases and V by 5 bases; bases with no gene match: 1. In nucleotides, the CDR3 is TGTGCCTGGGGGACAGGGCCCGGGGAGCTGTTTTTT. This translates into CAWGTGPGELFF. Drawing the rest from reference TRBV30 and TRBJ2-2, the complete variable domain is SQTIHQWPATLVQPVGSPLSLECTVEGTSNPNLYWYRQAAGRGLQLLFYSVGIGQISSEVPQNLSASRPQDRQFILSSKKLLLSDSGFYLCAWGTGPGELFFGEGSRLTVL.